This is a list of T cell receptor beta chains from one sample in a study of control samples from healthy donors and cancer patients. The table came from immunoSEQ multiplex PCR; TCRdb's copy has only in-frame clones and leaves some out. Of 170,000 or so clones in the sample, more than 90% are singletons; the top ten hold about 2.1%. Sequencing was performed on blood. The receptors here all came from a woman in her 40s in good health. CDR3s include the opening cysteine and the closing phenylalanine or tryptophan. The D gene is left open where the match is weak. Size is omitted from some rows. Given values are once, few, many or a class for expanded clones.

>TRBV5-6|TRBD2|.|TRBJ2-7
CASSILAGGSIYEQYF
TGTGCCAGCAGCATATTAGCGGGGGGCTCGATCTACGAGCAGTACTTC
>TRBV2|.|.|TRBJ2-3
CASSELADTQYF
TGTGCCAGCAGCGAATTAGCGGATACGCAGTATTTT
>TRBV15|.|.|TRBJ1-2
CATSRDRGSFGYTF
TGTGCCACCAGCAGAGACAGGGGTTCTTTTGGCTACACCTTC
>TRBV11-2|.|.|TRBJ1-1
CASSPLRGPMNTEAFF
TGTGCCAGCAGCCCACTCCGGGGACCTATGAACACTGAAGCTTTCTTT
>TRBV18|.|.|TRBJ2-7
CASSPPSSYEQYF
TGTGCCAGCTCACCACCCTCAAGCTACGAGCAGTACTTC
>TRBV7-9|.|.|TRBJ1-2
CASSLLRGNYGYTF
TGTGCCAGCAGCTTATTGAGGGGTAACTATGGCTACACCTTC
>TRBV3-1/TRBV3-2|.|.|TRBJ1-3
CASSQDTLPGNTIYF
TGTGCCAGCAGCCAAGATACTCTGCCCGGAAACACCATATATTTT
>TRBV14|.|.|TRBJ2-7
CASSQDSRKQYF
TGTGCCAGCAGCCAAGACTCCCGGAAGCAGTACTTC
>TRBV28|.|.|TRBJ1-5
CASSSPGGPQHF
TGTGCCAGCAGTTCGCCCGGGGGGCCCCAGCATTTT
>TRBV11-2|TRBD2|.|TRBJ2-3
CASSPIWGGDTDTQYF
TGTGCCAGCAGCCCTATTTGGGGGGGGGACACAGATACGCAGTATTTT
>TRBV6-5|.|.|TRBJ1-2
CASSSRQAGYTF
TGTGCCAGCAGTTCCAGACAGGCCGGCTACACCTTC
>TRBV15|.|.|TRBJ1-2
CATSRDGPRDYTF
TGTGCCACCAGCAGAGATGGCCCCAGGGACTACACCTTC
>TRBV3-1/TRBV3-2|TRBD1|.|TRBJ1-1
CASSLVRTGVLFF
TGTGCCAGCAGCTTAGTAAGGACAGGGGTTCTTTTCTTT
>TRBV4-1|.|.|TRBJ2-7
CASSQPGSYEQYF
TGCGCCAGCAGCCAACCGGGCTCCTACGAGCAGTACTTC
>TRBV29-1|.|.|TRBJ2-7
CSVEDSEEYF
TGCAGCGTTGAAGATTCTGAGGAGTACTTC
>TRBV18|.|.|TRBJ1-4
CASSPLSGVANEKLFF
TGTGCCAGCTCACCGTTGAGTGGGGTGGCTAATGAAAAACTGTTTTTT
>TRBV29-1|TRBD1|.|TRBJ1-1
CSVERGQGTEAFF
TGCAGCGTTGAAAGGGGACAGGGCACTGAAGCTTTCTTT
>TRBV7-9|.|few|TRBJ1-1
CASSWTGLGAFF
TGTGCCAGCAGCTGGACGGGTTTGGGAGCTTTCTTT
>TRBV27|TRBD1|once|TRBJ1-1
CASSPGTGGVMNTEAFF
TGTGCCAGCAGTCCCGGGACAGGGGGCGTCATGAACACTGAAGCTTTCTTT
>TRBV19|TRBD2|.|TRBJ2-7
CASSRSSGGNYEQYF
TGTGCCAGTAGTAGGTCTAGCGGGGGGAATTACGAGCAGTACTTC
>TRBV7-9|TRBD1|.|TRBJ1-5
CASSPGQGAGSNQPQHF
TGTGCCAGCAGCCCGGGACAGGGGGCCGGCAGCAATCAGCCCCAGCATTTT
>TRBV7-2|.|.|TRBJ1-3
CASSLVAWSSGNTIYF
TGTGCCAGCAGCTTAGTGGCCTGGAGCTCTGGAAACACCATATATTTT
>TRBV9|.|.|TRBJ1-2
CASSVGHTGYTF
TGTGCCAGCAGCGTCGGTCATACAGGCTACACCTTC
>TRBV4-1|TRBD1|.|TRBJ1-2
CASSQVGRDSRAGYGYTF
TGCGCCAGCAGCCAAGTCGGCCGGGACAGCCGGGCGGGCTATGGCTACACCTTC
>TRBV6-1|.|.|TRBJ2-7
CASSEVGGVRNEQYF
TGTGCCAGCAGTGAAGTCGGGGGAGTTAGGAACGAGCAGTACTTC
>TRBV19|.|.|TRBJ2-5
CASSILGALQETQYF
TGTGCCAGTAGTATCCTCGGGGCCCTACAAGAGACCCAGTACTTC
>TRBV27|.|.|TRBJ2-4
CASSFYGVQYF
TGTGCCAGCAGTTTCTACGGGGTTCAGTACTTC
>TRBV4-1|TRBD2|.|TRBJ2-7
CASSQVGRGGSYEQYF
TGCGCCAGCAGCCAAGTCGGTCGGGGGGGCTCCTACGAGCAGTACTTC
>TRBV24-1|.|.|TRBJ2-3
CATSDFRADTQYF
TGTGCCACCAGTGATTTCAGGGCAGATACGCAGTATTTT
>TRBV14|.|.|TRBJ1-1
CASQRGMTEAFF
TGTGCCAGCCAGAGGGGGATGACTGAAGCTTTCTTT
>TRBV5-1|TRBD2|once|TRBJ2-5
CASSLSGVGRETQYF
TGCGCCAGCAGCCTTAGCGGGGTGGGGCGAGAGACCCAGTACTTC
>TRBV6-4|.|.|TRBJ1-6
CASSDEPGRNSPLHF
TGTGCCAGCAGTGACGAGCCAGGACGCAATTCACCCCTCCACTTT
>TRBV11-2|TRBD1|.|TRBJ1-6
CASSSYPTGSDNSPLHF
TGTGCCAGCAGCTCTTATCCGACAGGGTCCGATAATTCACCCCTCCACTTT
>TRBV5-1|.|.|TRBJ1-2
CASSSVPNYGYTF
TGCGCCAGCAGCTCCGTTCCTAACTATGGCTACACCTTC
>TRBV10-3|.|.|TRBJ2-7
CAISKTYRDEQYF
TGTGCCATCAGTAAGACTTACCGAGACGAGCAGTACTTC
>TRBV11-3|.|.|TRBJ2-2
CASSPAGVNTGELFF
TGTGCCAGCAGCCCCGCCGGAGTGAACACCGGGGAGCTGTTTTTT
>TRBV5-1|.|.|TRBJ2-3
CASSLARRGADTQYF
TGCGCCAGCAGCTTGGCCAGGAGGGGAGCAGATACGCAGTATTTT
>TRBV4-1|TRBD1|.|TRBJ1-2
CASSQGQGYYGYTF
TGCGCCAGCAGTCAAGGACAGGGCTACTATGGCTACACCTTC
>TRBV3-1/TRBV3-2|.|.|TRBJ2-7
CASSQDVAGTSRKQYF
TGTGCCAGCAGTCAAGACGTCGCCGGGACCTCCAGAAAGCAGTACTTC
>TRBV27|.|.|TRBJ1-4
CASSGSGRPNEKLFF
TGTGCCAGCAGTGGATCAGGGCGTCCTAATGAAAAACTGTTTTTT
>TRBV27|TRBD1|.|TRBJ1-1
CASRPSTGERATEAFF
TGTGCCAGCAGACCCTCCACAGGGGAAAGGGCCACTGAAGCTTTCTTT
>TRBV4-1|TRBD1|.|TRBJ1-2
CASSHEQGNYGYTF
TGCGCCAGCAGCCATGAACAGGGGAACTATGGCTACACCTTC
>TRBV6-5|.|.|TRBJ1-6
CASSSMGDNSPLHF
TGTGCCAGCAGTTCCATGGGGGACAATTCACCCCTCCACTTT
>TRBV28|TRBD2|.|TRBJ2-7
CASIFSGSSYEQYF
TGTGCCAGCATCTTTAGCGGGAGCTCCTACGAGCAGTACTTC
>TRBV11-2|.|.|TRBJ2-1
CASSATTGMKQFF
TGTGCCAGCAGCGCCACCACCGGCATGAAGCAGTTCTTC
>TRBV7-2|TRBD1|.|TRBJ2-5
CASSRQGTETQYF
TGTGCCAGCAGCAGACAGGGTACCGAGACCCAGTACTTC
>TRBV18|.|.|TRBJ1-2
CASSLYGGLEGYTF
TGTGCCAGCTCGCTCTATGGGGGCCTGGAAGGCTACACCTTC
>TRBV6-5|.|.|TRBJ1-1
CASSHGGNTEAFF
TGTGCCAGCAGCCACGGGGGGAACACTGAAGCTTTCTTT
>TRBV19|TRBD1|.|TRBJ1-1
CASHAKWGDRGNTEAFF
TGTGCCAGTCACGCTAAGTGGGGGGACAGGGGAAACACTGAAGCTTTCTTT
>TRBV2|TRBD2|.|TRBJ2-1
CASSESASGGLYNEQFF
TGTGCCAGCAGTGAATCGGCTAGCGGGGGGTTGTACAATGAGCAGTTCTTC
>TRBV5-1|.|.|TRBJ2-3
CASSDGTDTQYF
TGCGCCAGCAGCGATGGCACAGATACGCAGTATTTT
>TRBV5-1|TRBD1|.|TRBJ2-7
CASSLYRQGSGIYEQYF
TGCGCCAGCAGCTTGTACCGACAGGGTTCAGGGATCTACGAGCAGTACTTC
>TRBV4-1|TRBD1|.|TRBJ1-3
CASSQVVTGGNTIYF
TGCGCCAGCAGCCAAGTTGTGACAGGGGGAAACACCATATATTTT
>TRBV5-5|.|.|TRBJ1-5
CASSLGRDPGSNQPQHF
TGTGCCAGCAGCTTGGGAAGGGACCCGGGTAGCAATCAGCCCCAGCATTTT
>TRBV7-6|.|.|TRBJ1-6
CASSLGGSSYNSPLHF
TGTGCCAGCAGCTTGGGCGGCAGTTCCTATAATTCACCCCTCCACTTT